This T cell receptor (beta chain) is drawn from a study of T cells in tuberculosis. Thawed, overnight-rested PBMC were stained with GMM-loaded CD1B tetramer, viability dye and anti-CD3, then sorted. The lipid loaded on the CD1B tetramers was C32 glucose monomycolate from Rhodococcus equi. Before cryopreservation, the sorted PBMC lost their CD14-expressing monocytes. Chain pairing is unknown; alpha and beta were sequenced separately. TCRdb keeps only in-frame clones here, not all; method: immunoSEQ multiplex PCR. Of approximately 88,000 clones in the sample, approximately 91% are singletons; the top ten hold approximately 2%. Material for sequencing was CD1b-GMM tetramer-negative cells sorted from PBMCs. This sequence was found in an adult woman with latent tuberculosis.

Written as DNA, the CDR3 is TGTGCCAGCAGACTCAGGGAAGAGACCCAGTACTTC. Its protein is CASRLREETQYF. The chain couples TRBV27 to TRBJ2-5; D is perhaps TRBD1 (5 bases). The CDR3 has 12 residues. The germline V gene has CDR1 MNHEY and CDR2 SMNVEV (reference sequence). Trimming stripped 6 bases from V and 3 bases from J, with 8 bases between.